Shown below are 3 T cell receptor beta chains from a single sample sequenced in a study of blood T cell repertoires in COVID-19. TCRdb keeps only in-frame clones here, not all; method: immunoSEQ multiplex PCR. The table shows under 200,000 clones, with about 91% occurring only once. Material for sequencing was PBMCs or T cells enriched from blood (not recorded which). These receptors all stem from a woman aged 18-29 years who had recovered from COVID-19.

This sequence joins TRBV28 and TRBJ2-7; perhaps TRBD1 as D (6 bases). CDR1 is MDHEN and CDR2 is SYDVKM in the germline V gene. V was shortened by 6 bases and J by 0 bases, with 12 bases between the two germline ends. The CDR3 loop spans 14 amino acids. CDR3 sequence: CASRGGGSSYEQYF. CDR3 sequence (DNA): TGTGCCAGCAGAGGGGGTGGGTCCTCCTACGAGCAGTACTTC.

The rearrangement joins TRBV5-5 to TRBJ2-1; a weak D match, TRBD2 (5 bases). The germline V and J ends were trimmed by 3 bases and 6 bases, with 10 bases remaining between them. The CDR3 is 13 amino acids. CDR1 and CDR2 (germline): SGHKS, YYEKEE (reference sequence). The CDR3 DNA is TGTGCCAGCAGCTGGGGAGATGGCAATGAGCAGTTCTTC. It codes for CASSWGDGNEQFF.

V is TRBV5-8 and J is TRBJ1-4; D gene uncertain. There are 13 residues in the CDR3. Trimming shortened V by 3 bases and J by 5 bases, and 8 bases separated the two germline ends. Germline CDR1 SGHTS, CDR2 YDEGEE. As DNA, the CDR3 is TGTGCCAGCAGCTCCTCACGGAATGAAAAACTGTTTTTT. Its translation: CASSSSRNEKLFF.